The rows below give T cell receptor beta chains drawn from one sample of a study of control samples from healthy donors and cancer patients. Some clones are missing from TCRdb's copy, which holds only in-frame ones; the method was immunoSEQ multiplex PCR. Here the sample spans 150,000 to 200,000 clones, approximately 94% being singletons. The source material was blood. Every receptor here comes from a woman aged 18 to 35 in good health. The CDR3 runs from the conserved cysteine through the conserved F or W.

TRBV11-2	TRBJ1-3	CASSSGMGDTIYF
TRBV4-3	TRBJ2-1	CASSQLAGNEQFF
TRBV15	TRBJ2-6	CATSRDSFSGANVLTF
TRBV7-2	TRBJ1-6	CASSLRGSRDSPLHF
TRBV7-3	TRBJ1-2	CASSLVAGKGYTF
TRBV18	TRBJ1-6	CASSPIDNSPLHF
TRBV9	TRBJ1-1	CASSSTGGITEAFF
TRBV11-2	TRBJ2-3	CASSLNADTQYF
TRBV15	TRBJ2-3	CATSRDRAPWDPQRADTQYF
TRBV6-2/TRBV6-3	TRBJ2-5	CASSRRGTSGQETQYF
TRBV12-3/TRBV12-4	TRBJ2-3	CASSLGGTHTQYF
TRBV7-9	TRBJ2-1	CASAPGTGGYNEQFF
TRBV6-5	TRBJ1-1	CASSYGQGGTEAFF
TRBV7-2	TRBJ2-5	CASSPHSGGQETQYF
TRBV7-9	TRBJ1-1	CASSLDFRLSNTEAFF
TRBV7-8	TRBJ2-5	CASSAYRDRAETQYF
TRBV6-1	TRBJ1-2	CASSELGVGGYTF
TRBV25-1	TRBJ1-3	CASSPIGSQDTIYF
TRBV27	TRBJ2-1	CASSSPRKGMLNEQFF
TRBV6-2/TRBV6-3	TRBJ2-3	CASSYPLAGTDTQYF
TRBV6-5	TRBJ1-4	CASSSRDRGEKLFF
TRBV4-1	TRBJ2-1	CASSQEGLAGGNNEQFF
TRBV27	TRBJ1-1	CASSLFDDTQAFF
TRBV12-3/TRBV12-4	TRBJ1-2	CASSQRKDYGYTF
TRBV2	TRBJ1-4	CASSSGTGYEKLFF
TRBV6-1	TRBJ2-7	CASSERGQGEDEQYF
TRBV12-3/TRBV12-4	TRBJ1-1	CASGGQGNTEAFF
TRBV7-8	TRBJ2-6	CASMDRESPGANVLTF
TRBV6-2/TRBV6-3	TRBJ1-1	CASSYPRGQGASEAFF
TRBV4-1	TRBJ2-5	CASSLRQGGEAQYF
TRBV6-2/TRBV6-3	TRBJ1-1	CASSYTGTVRAFF